This T cell receptor beta chain originates from a study of T cell repertoires in cytomegalovirus infection. Trimming removed 0 bases from V and 5 bases from J; junction bases left unmatched: 5. This CDR3 region has 15 residues. Germline V gene data show CDR1 as SGDLS and CDR2 as YYNGEE. From the reads, TCRdb called clonotypes with MiXCR, one entry per CDR3 protein. The sample carries 310,000 or so distinct CDR3 sequences, around 25% recorded once. This clonotype was recorded a few times. The antigen is not known. This TCR was recovered from a human donor in good health (CMV status not recorded). Some clones in this sample may be carry-over from other donors' samples. The sample consisted of cultured PBMCs, taken from culture after CMV antigen stimulation. The V and J genes are TRBV9 and TRBJ1-3; 7 nucleotides line up with TRBD1. DNA for the CDR3: TGTGCCAGCAGCGTAGAGGGGGCTAATCGAAACACCATATATTTT. Its translation: CASSVEGANRNTIYF.